This passage covers 7 T cell receptor beta chains from one sample sequenced in a study of T cell responses to AZD1222 COVID-19 vaccine. Only in-frame clones appear in the TCRdb table, and some are missing; sequencing was by immunoSEQ multiplex PCR. Seen here are 100,000 to 150,000 clones, 90% observed once, and the top ten hold 7.2%. Sequencing used peripheral blood, obtained on day 0 of AZD1222 vaccination. The source is an adult in good health.

The sample holds one count of this clone. The V call is TRBV18, the J call TRBJ1-1; D unclear. The CDR3 is made up of 11 amino acids. Trimming took 2 bases from V and 7 from J, leaving 5 bases between them. CDR1 and CDR2 from the germline V gene are KGHSH and LQKENI. CDR3 in amino acids: CASSPGIEAFF. The CDR3 DNA reads TGTGCCAGCTCACCAGGGATTGAAGCTTTCTTT.

J is TRBJ2-7 and V is TRBV6-1; D is possibly TRBD1 or TRBD2 (6 bases each). The germline CDR1 and CDR2 sequences are MNHNS and SASEGT. V gave up 4 bases and J gave up 3 bases, with 19 bases separating them. The CDR3 runs to 16 residues. The DNA of the CDR3 is TGTGCCAGCAGTGGGAGGGACAAGAGACTTGACTACGAGCAGTACTTC. Translation: CASSGRDKRLDYEQYF.

The V gene is TRBV6-2 or TRBV6-3, the J gene TRBJ2-5; weak D call: TRBD1 (5 bases). Trimming shortened V by 2 bases and J by 2 bases, and 12 bases separated the two germline ends. Germline V gives CDR1 MNHEY, CDR2 SVGEGT. The CDR3 extends over 15 amino acids. The chain's CDR3 is CASSYKWPGQETQYF. DNA of the CDR3: TGTGCCAGCAGTTACAAATGGCCAGGGCAAGAGACCCAGTACTTC.

The chain is built from TRBV19 and TRBJ2-7; 10 bases fit TRBD2. There are 20 residues in the CDR3. Per germline, CDR1 LNHDA and CDR2 SQIVND (reference sequence). After removal of 5 bases from V and 2 bases from J, the junction contained 21 bases not matched to a gene. DNA of the CDR3: TGTGCCAGTAGTGCAGACGGAGGAATGCTAGCGGGAGCGGTAGCCTACGAGCAGTACTTC. Translation gives CASSADGGMLAGAVAYEQYF.

CDR3 DNA sequence: TGTGCCAGCAGCTCCTCGATGGGTCAGCCCCAGCATTTT. This encodes CASSSSMGQPQHF. The rearrangement joins TRBV25-1 to TRBJ1-5, with D unresolved. CDR1 and CDR2 (germline): MGHDK, SYGVNS. This CDR3 has 13 amino acids. V lost 6 bases to trimming and J lost 6 bases, with 12 bases between them. The variable domain in full, completed from reference TRBV25-1 and TRBJ1-5, reads EADIYQTPRYLVIGTGKKITLECSQTMGHDKMYWYQQDPGMELHLIHYSYGVNSTEKGDLSSESTVSRIRTEHFPLTLESARPSHTSQYLCASSSSMGQPQHFGDGTRLSIL.

The genes are TRBV19 and TRBJ1-6; D is perhaps TRBD1 (5 bases). Germline CDR1 reads LNHDA; CDR2 reads SQIVND (reference sequence). This CDR3 spans 16 amino acids. V gave up 6 bases and J gave up 2 bases, with 14 bases separating them. The CDR3 region is CASSWGGFPYNSPLHF. The CDR3 bases are TGTGCCAGTAGCTGGGGGGGGTTCCCCTATAATTCACCCCTCCACTTT.

The rearrangement links TRBV9 to TRBJ2-3; D tentatively reads TRBD1 or TRBD2 (5 bases each). CDR3 length: 15 amino acids. With 7 bases removed from V and 0 bases from J, the gap between germline ends came to 15 bases. From germline, CDR1 is SGDLS and CDR2 YYNGEE. The CDR3 sequence: CASSGGISSTDTQYF. DNA for the CDR3: TGTGCCAGCTCTGGGGGAATCTCTAGCACAGATACGCAGTATTTT.